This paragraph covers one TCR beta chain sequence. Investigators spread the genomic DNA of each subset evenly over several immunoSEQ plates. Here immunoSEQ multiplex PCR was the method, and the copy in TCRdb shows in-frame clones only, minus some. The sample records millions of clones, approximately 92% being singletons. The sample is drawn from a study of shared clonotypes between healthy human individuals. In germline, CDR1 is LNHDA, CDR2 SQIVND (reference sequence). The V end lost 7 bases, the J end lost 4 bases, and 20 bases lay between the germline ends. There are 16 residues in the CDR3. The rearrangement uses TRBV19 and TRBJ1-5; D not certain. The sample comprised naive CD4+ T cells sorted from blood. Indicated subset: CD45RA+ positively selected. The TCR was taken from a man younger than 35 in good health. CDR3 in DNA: TGTGCCAGTACCATCGCGGCTCCAAAGCGAAATCAGCCCCAGCATTTT. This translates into CASTIAAPKRNQPQHF.